This TCR beta chain was identified during a study of T-cell memory formation after mild COVID-19. Overall study findings and caveats: Clones contracting over day 15 to 85 were CD4/CD8 balanced, with later expanders leaning CD4+. Of the contracting clones, CD4+ ones lay mainly in CM and EM, and CD8+ ones in EMRA.

This clonotype was seen a handful of times. Its target is not known. Constant-segment primers served in 5'RACE that generated TCR alpha and TCR beta cDNA libraries bearing sample barcodes and UMIs. From the 5' RACE reads, TCRdb called clonotypes with MiXCR, one entry per CDR3 protein. Of 300,000 to 350,000 distinct CDR3 sequences detected, over 10% appear once; the ten largest clones hold about a fifth. The receptor was isolated from a man aged 18 to 29 who had mild COVID-19 (a few samples of this study predate the infection). Cell type and time point are not known. Sequencing input: PBMCs or a T cell subset sorted from them (not recorded which).

The CDR3 region has the DNA TGTGCCAGCAGCTTCGGGACCCATCAGCCCCAGCATTTT. It codes for CASSFGTHQPQHF. The chain has TRBV5-6 and TRBJ1-5; TRBD1 is a possible D gene (5 bases). Trimming cost V 2 bases and J 5 bases, with 8 bases left between them. This CDR3 region has 13 residues. CDR1 SGHDT and CDR2 YYEEEE come from the germline V gene.